The rows below give T cell receptor beta chains drawn from one sample of a study of shared clonotypes between healthy human individuals. Sequencing used immunoSEQ multiplex PCR; TCRdb keeps in-frame clones, though not all of them. The sample has 2 million to 2.5 million clones; more than 85% are singletons. The sample was naive CD8+ T cells from PBMCs. The receptor source for this set is a man in his late teens or twenties in good health. Some clones in this sample may be carry-over from other donors' samples. Each CDR3 is given without its conserved first and last residue. Each record gives: CDR3 protein, D gene, J gene, V gene. The D gene is left open where the match is weak.

CDR3 protein: ASSQDGSRATEAF
D gene: .
J gene: TRBJ1-1
V gene: TRBV4-1

CDR3 protein: SVMDGFEAF
D gene: .
J gene: TRBJ1-1
V gene: TRBV29-1

CDR3 protein: ASSYMAGANQPQH
D gene: .
J gene: TRBJ1-5
V gene: TRBV6-5

CDR3 protein: ASSLYSINTGELF
D gene: .
J gene: TRBJ2-2
V gene: TRBV5-8

CDR3 protein: ASSPRALAGEFTGELF
D gene: TRBD2
J gene: TRBJ2-2
V gene: TRBV4-1

CDR3 protein: ASSPSGGGTDTQY
D gene: .
J gene: TRBJ2-3
V gene: TRBV5-1

CDR3 protein: ASSDRTSGYSEQY
D gene: TRBD2
J gene: TRBJ2-7
V gene: TRBV6-1

CDR3 protein: ASSERGGREAF
D gene: .
J gene: TRBJ1-1
V gene: TRBV2

CDR3 protein: AISDGPLAGGHEQY
D gene: TRBD2
J gene: TRBJ2-7
V gene: TRBV10-3

CDR3 protein: ASRATGYEQY
D gene: TRBD1
J gene: .
V gene: TRBV25-1

CDR3 protein: ASSIDRYLNTEAF
D gene: .
J gene: TRBJ1-1
V gene: TRBV19

CDR3 protein: ASSAPHRDRVVTGNTIY
D gene: TRBD1
J gene: TRBJ1-3
V gene: TRBV2

CDR3 protein: ASRPHFSYEQY
D gene: .
J gene: TRBJ2-7
V gene: TRBV28

CDR3 protein: ASGQGRHEQY
D gene: TRBD1
J gene: TRBJ2-7
V gene: TRBV25-1

CDR3 protein: ASSQDGDDPRRNEQF
D gene: .
J gene: TRBJ2-1
V gene: TRBV4-3

CDR3 protein: AISGGGQGDTDTQY
D gene: .
J gene: TRBJ2-3
V gene: TRBV10-3

CDR3 protein: ASSQIGGTTYEQY
D gene: TRBD2
J gene: TRBJ2-7
V gene: TRBV5-4

CDR3 protein: ASSQDRDSLFDTQY
D gene: .
J gene: TRBJ2-3
V gene: TRBV14

CDR3 protein: ASSLEWGYSNQPQH
D gene: .
J gene: TRBJ1-5
V gene: TRBV5-5

CDR3 protein: ASSDLAGTEDTQY
D gene: TRBD2
J gene: TRBJ2-3
V gene: TRBV25-1

CDR3 protein: ASSLLNSEAF
D gene: .
J gene: TRBJ1-1
V gene: TRBV5-6

CDR3 protein: ASSLDSGEGTQY
D gene: .
J gene: TRBJ2-5
V gene: TRBV7-2

CDR3 protein: ASSTSGRANEQF
D gene: TRBD2
J gene: TRBJ2-1
V gene: TRBV6-6

CDR3 protein: ASSLLMAVVETQY
D gene: .
J gene: TRBJ2-5
V gene: TRBV11-2

CDR3 protein: AWRVVGLGYT
D gene: .
J gene: TRBJ1-2
V gene: TRBV30

CDR3 protein: SVPEGGGYT
D gene: .
J gene: TRBJ1-2
V gene: TRBV29-1

CDR3 protein: ASSPLGTSGPSAYNEQF
D gene: TRBD2
J gene: TRBJ2-1
V gene: TRBV4-1

CDR3 protein: ASSQKTGRWVEKLF
D gene: .
J gene: TRBJ1-4
V gene: TRBV4-2

CDR3 protein: ASRRGLATGELF
D gene: .
J gene: TRBJ2-2
V gene: TRBV19

CDR3 protein: ASSYRGTDTQQF
D gene: .
J gene: TRBJ2-1
V gene: TRBV6-5

CDR3 protein: ASSYTAAGALNEQF
D gene: TRBD2
J gene: TRBJ2-1
V gene: TRBV7-6

CDR3 protein: ASNDDRDQTYEQY
D gene: TRBD1
J gene: TRBJ2-7
V gene: TRBV19

CDR3 protein: ASSQGNPRGEQF
D gene: .
J gene: TRBJ2-1
V gene: TRBV4-3

CDR3 protein: ASSLSARWSYEQY
D gene: .
J gene: TRBJ2-7
V gene: TRBV7-6

CDR3 protein: ASSLGPGGSSYEQY
D gene: TRBD1
J gene: TRBJ2-7
V gene: TRBV13

CDR3 protein: ASSAAGGGETQY
D gene: TRBD2
J gene: TRBJ2-5
V gene: TRBV2

CDR3 protein: ASSQEAGFQEADTQY
D gene: TRBD2
J gene: TRBJ2-3
V gene: TRBV4-3

CDR3 protein: ASGPKGMRYEQY
D gene: .
J gene: TRBJ2-7
V gene: TRBV10-2

CDR3 protein: ASSLVPATNEKLF
D gene: .
J gene: TRBJ1-4
V gene: TRBV5-5

CDR3 protein: ASTKTSFPGELF
D gene: .
J gene: TRBJ2-2
V gene: TRBV9